This T cell receptor (beta chain) originates from a study of blood T cell repertoires in COVID-19. Overall study context: Samples of COVID-19 (acute and convalescent) were obtained from the United States, Italy and Spain. Sources were T cells, B-cell-depleted T cells, or PBMCs; the material itself was cDNA or gDNA.

The germline CDR1 and CDR2 sequences are KGHDR and SFDVKD. The CDR3 runs to 18 residues. The V and J ends lost 2 bases and 6 bases respectively, with 23 bases between them. The table came from immunoSEQ multiplex PCR; TCRdb's copy has only in-frame clones and leaves some out. Of about 270,000 clones in the sample, approximately 91% were seen once. The cohort comprised adults aged about 18 to 89 years residing in about two dozen US areas. Participant-reported clinical history was the basis for cohort assignment. Sequencing was done on a sample of PBMCs or T cells enriched from blood (not recorded which). The rearrangement joins TRBV24-1 to TRBJ2-3; a weak D match, TRBD1 (6 bases). The clonotype was recovered from a woman in her thirties or forties with acute COVID-19. As DNA, the CDR3 is TGTGCCACCAGTGATTCCAAGTCCAGGGGAATTCCGGGTGATACGCAGTATTTT. Translation gives CATSDSKSRGIPGDTQYF.